The present TCR beta chain was sequenced within a study of T cell responses to AZD1222 COVID-19 vaccine. On this clone: The antigen is not known.

Assay used: immunoSEQ multiplex PCR; TCRdb lists only in-frame clones, some missing. Of approximately 180,000 clones in the sample, 80% to 95% were seen once. Whole-study results and caveats: White British ancestry dominated among donors, who included more females, and clonal diversity was possibly underestimated.

The V segment lost 3 bases and the J segment 8 bases; nucleotides outside the gene matches: 12. CDR3 size: 16 residues. CDR1 is LNHDA and CDR2 is SQIVND in the germline V gene (reference sequence). This chain uses TRBV19 with TRBJ2-3; TRBD2 matches at 9 bases. The specimen comprised peripheral blood, sampled 28 days after the second dose of the MenACWY control vaccine. The TCR comes from an adult who received the MenACWY meningococcal vaccine as a control. The CDR3 sequence is CASSIRERGARGTQYF. The CDR3 DNA sequence: TGTGCCAGTAGTATCCGAGAGCGGGGGGCAAGAGGTACGCAGTATTTT.